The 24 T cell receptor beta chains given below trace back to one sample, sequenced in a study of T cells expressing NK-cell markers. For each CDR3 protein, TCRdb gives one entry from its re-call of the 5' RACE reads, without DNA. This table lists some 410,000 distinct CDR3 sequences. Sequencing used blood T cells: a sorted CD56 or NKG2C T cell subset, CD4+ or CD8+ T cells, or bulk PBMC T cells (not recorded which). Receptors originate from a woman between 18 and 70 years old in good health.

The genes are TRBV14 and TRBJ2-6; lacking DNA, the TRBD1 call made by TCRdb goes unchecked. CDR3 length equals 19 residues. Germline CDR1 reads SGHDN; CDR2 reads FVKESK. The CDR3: CASSLLRGVGGTGANVLTF. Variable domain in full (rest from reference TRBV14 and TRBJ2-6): EAGVTQFPSHSVIEKGQTVTLRCDPISGHDNLYWYRRVMGKEIKFLLHFVKESKQDESGMPNNRFLAERTGGTYSTLKVQPAELEDSGVYFCASSLLRGVGGTGANVLTFGAGSRLTVL.

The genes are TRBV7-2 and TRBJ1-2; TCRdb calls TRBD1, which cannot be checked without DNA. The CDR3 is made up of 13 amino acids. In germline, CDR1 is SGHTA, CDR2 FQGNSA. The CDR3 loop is CASTNTNRQEYTF.

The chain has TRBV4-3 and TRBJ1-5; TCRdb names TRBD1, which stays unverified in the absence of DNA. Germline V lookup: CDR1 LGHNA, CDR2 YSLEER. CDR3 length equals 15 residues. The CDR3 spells CASSQEYRGYQPQHF.

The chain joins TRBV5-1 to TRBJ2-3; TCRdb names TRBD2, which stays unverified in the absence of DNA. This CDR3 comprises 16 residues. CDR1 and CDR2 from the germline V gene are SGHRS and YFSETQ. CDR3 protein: CASSLAGRTNIDTQYF.

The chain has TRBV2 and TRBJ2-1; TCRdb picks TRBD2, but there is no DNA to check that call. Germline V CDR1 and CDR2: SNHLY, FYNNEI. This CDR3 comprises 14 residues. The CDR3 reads CASSLLGTSGDKFF.

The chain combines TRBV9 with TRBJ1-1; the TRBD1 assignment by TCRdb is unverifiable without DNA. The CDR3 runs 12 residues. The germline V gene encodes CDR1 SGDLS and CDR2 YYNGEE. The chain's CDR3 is CASSDTTGSAFF.

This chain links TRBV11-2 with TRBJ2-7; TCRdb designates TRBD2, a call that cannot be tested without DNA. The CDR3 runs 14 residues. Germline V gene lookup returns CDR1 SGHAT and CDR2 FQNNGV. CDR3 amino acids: CASSLLSGVHEQYF. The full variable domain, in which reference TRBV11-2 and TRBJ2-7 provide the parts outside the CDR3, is EAGVAQSPRYKIIEKRQSVAFWCNPISGHATLYWYQQILGQGPKLLIQFQNNGVVDDSQLPKDRFSAERLKGVDSTLKIQPAKLEDSAVYLCASSLLSGVHEQYFGPGTRLTVT.

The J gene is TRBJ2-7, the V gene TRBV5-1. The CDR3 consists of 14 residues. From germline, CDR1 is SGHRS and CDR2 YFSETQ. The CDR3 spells CASSFWGEFYEQYF.

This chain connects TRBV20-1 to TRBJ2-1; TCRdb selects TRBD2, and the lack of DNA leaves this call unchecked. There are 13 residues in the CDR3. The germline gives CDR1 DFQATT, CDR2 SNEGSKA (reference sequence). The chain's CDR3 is CSASGSRSNEQFF.

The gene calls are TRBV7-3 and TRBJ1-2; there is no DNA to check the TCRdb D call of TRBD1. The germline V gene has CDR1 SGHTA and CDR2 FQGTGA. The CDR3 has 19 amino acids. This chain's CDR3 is CASSLRKNPPGDRAGGYTF.

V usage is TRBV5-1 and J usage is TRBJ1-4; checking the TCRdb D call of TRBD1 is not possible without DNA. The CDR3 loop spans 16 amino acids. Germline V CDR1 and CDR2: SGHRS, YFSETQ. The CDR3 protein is CASSIGEGQPNEKLFF.

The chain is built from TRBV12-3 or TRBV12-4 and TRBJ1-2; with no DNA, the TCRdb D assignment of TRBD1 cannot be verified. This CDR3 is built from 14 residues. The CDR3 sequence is CASSHSGANYGYTF.

The CDR3 is CASSFGIQYTGELFF. The J gene is TRBJ2-2, the V gene TRBV11-3; TCRdb lists TRBD1, though no DNA is available to test this call. From germline, CDR1 is SGHNT and CDR2 YENEEA. The CDR3 is 15 residues long.

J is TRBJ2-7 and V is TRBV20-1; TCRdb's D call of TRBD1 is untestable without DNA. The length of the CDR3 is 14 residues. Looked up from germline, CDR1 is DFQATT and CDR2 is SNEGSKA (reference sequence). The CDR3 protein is CSANTGTGAYEQYF.

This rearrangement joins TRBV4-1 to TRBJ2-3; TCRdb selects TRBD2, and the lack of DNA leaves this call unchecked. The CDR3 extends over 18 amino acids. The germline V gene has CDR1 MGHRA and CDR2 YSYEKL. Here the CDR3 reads CASSQGVGTSGMGDTQYF.

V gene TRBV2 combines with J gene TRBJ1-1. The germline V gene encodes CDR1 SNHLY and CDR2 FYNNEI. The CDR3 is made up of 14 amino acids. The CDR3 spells CASEGHPLNTEAFF.

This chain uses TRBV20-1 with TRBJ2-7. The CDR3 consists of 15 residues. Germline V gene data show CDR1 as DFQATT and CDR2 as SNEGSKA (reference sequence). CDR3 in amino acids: CSARGRSTSSYEQYF.

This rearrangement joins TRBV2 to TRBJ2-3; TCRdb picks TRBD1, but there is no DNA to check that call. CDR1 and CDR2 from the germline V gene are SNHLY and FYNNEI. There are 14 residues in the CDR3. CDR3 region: CAMAEGGSTDTQYF.

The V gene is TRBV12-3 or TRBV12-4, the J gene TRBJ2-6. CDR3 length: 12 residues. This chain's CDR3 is CASSPWANVLTF.

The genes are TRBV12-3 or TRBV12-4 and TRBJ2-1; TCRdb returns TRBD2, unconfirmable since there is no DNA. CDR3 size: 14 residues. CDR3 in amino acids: CASIELVQSSQQFF.

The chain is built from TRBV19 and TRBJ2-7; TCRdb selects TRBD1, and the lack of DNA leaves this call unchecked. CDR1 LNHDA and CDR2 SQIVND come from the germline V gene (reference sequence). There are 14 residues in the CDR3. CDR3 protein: CASSPPGASYEQYF. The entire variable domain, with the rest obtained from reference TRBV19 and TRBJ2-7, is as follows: DGGITQSPKYLFRKEGQNVTLSCEQNLNHDAMYWYRQDPGQGLRLIYYSQIVNDFQKGDIAEGYSVSREKKESFPLTVTSAQKNPTAFYLCASSPPGASYEQYFGPGTRLTVT.

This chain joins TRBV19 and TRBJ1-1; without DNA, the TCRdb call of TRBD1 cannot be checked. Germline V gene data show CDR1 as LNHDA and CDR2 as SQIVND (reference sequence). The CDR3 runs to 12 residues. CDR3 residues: CASTPGWTEAFF.

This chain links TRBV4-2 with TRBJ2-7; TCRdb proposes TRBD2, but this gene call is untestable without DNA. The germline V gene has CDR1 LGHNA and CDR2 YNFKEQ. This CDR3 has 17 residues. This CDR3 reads CASSQEEGSGSSYEQYF.

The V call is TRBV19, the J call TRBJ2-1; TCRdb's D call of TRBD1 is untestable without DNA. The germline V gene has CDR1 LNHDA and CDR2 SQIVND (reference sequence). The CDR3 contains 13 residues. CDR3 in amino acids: CASSKTGSDEQFF. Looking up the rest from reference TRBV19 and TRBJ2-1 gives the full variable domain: DGGITQSPKYLFRKEGQNVTLSCEQNLNHDAMYWYRQDPGQGLRLIYYSQIVNDFQKGDIAEGYSVSREKKESFPLTVTSAQKNPTAFYLCASSKTGSDEQFFGPGTRLTVL.